The 4 T cell receptor beta chains below were found in one sample sequenced in a study of graft-versus-host responses after intestinal transplantation. The data were produced by immunoSEQ multiplex PCR, yet TCRdb's version contains in-frame clones alone and is incomplete. This table holds 45,000 to 60,000 clones, about nine tenths found once. What these receptors recognize is not known. Sequenced material: unstimulated CD4+ T cells sorted from spleen or lymph node cells, taken before transplant. Receptors were obtained from a human donor who was the organ donor for an intestinal transplant.

The gene calls are TRBV7-2 and TRBJ2-7, with a tentative D call TRBD2 (6 bases). The CDR3 covers 16 residues. The germline V gene has CDR1 SGHTA and CDR2 FQGNSA. Trimming removed 1 base from V and 0 bases from J, with 13 bases in between. The CDR3, as DNA: TGTGCCAGCAGCTTAGTGGGCGGGACCCTCTCCTACGAGCAGTACTTC. Amino acids: CASSLVGGTLSYEQYF. Full variable domain (outside the CDR3, taken from reference TRBV7-2 and TRBJ2-7): GAGVSQSPSNKVTEKGKDVELRCDPISGHTALYWYRQSLGQGLEFLIYFQGNSAPDKSGLPSDRFSAERTGGSVSTLTIQRTQQEDSAVYLCASSLVGGTLSYEQYFGPGTRLTVT.

The chain links TRBV6-5 to TRBJ1-2, with D unclear. With 2 bases removed from V and 0 bases from J, the gap between germline ends came to 10 bases. Germline assignment: CDR1 MNHEY and CDR2 SVGAGI. CDR3 length: 15 residues. The CDR3 nucleotides read TGTGCCAGCAGTTACCGCTTCGGAGCTAACTATGGCTACACCTTC. Encoded protein: CASSYRFGANYGYTF.

The rearrangement uses TRBV6-5 and TRBJ2-5; TRBD2 aligns across 7 bases. The V gene end was trimmed by 6 bases and the J gene end by 4 bases; junction bases not matched to a gene: 11. Germline CDR1 reads MNHEY; CDR2 reads SVGAGI. This CDR3 spans 15 amino acids. The CDR3 loop reads CASRLGPPGGETQYF. CDR3 in DNA: TGTGCCAGCAGACTGGGCCCCCCGGGGGGAGAGACCCAGTACTTC.

The rearrangement uses TRBV25-1 and TRBJ2-1; 8 nucleotides line up with TRBD2. The CDR3 is 16 amino acids. From germline, CDR1 is MGHDK and CDR2 SYGVNS. With 2 bases clipped from V and 6 bases from J, the junction kept 9 bases outside the gene matches. As DNA, the CDR3 is TGTGCCAGCAGTGAAGGGGGTGGGCTAGCGGGCAATGAGCAGTTCTTC. Its translation: CASSEGGGLAGNEQFF.